Below, 19 T cell receptor beta chains from the same sample are listed, as sequenced in a study of human T cells and chemical hapten exposure. In TCRdb, the RACE reads were re-called with MiXCR into one record per CDR3 protein. The sample contains some 200,000 distinct CDR3 sequences, around 30% of which appear only once. The time point was: pre-sensitization, week 0. The treatment is: therapeutic diphenylcyclopropenone sensitization with weekly scalp DPC. Sequences were derived from whole blood, sampled in connection with sensitization to the hapten diphenylcyclopropenone (DPC). The receptor set was obtained from a woman aged 30 to 39 with alopecia areata. Some clones in this sample may be carry-over from other donors' samples.

This clonotype was seen a handful of times. The chain has TRBV28 and TRBJ2-7; D remains unclear. Trimming took off 6 bases at V and 5 bases at J, with 8 bases between the two ends. Germline V CDR1 and CDR2: MDHEN, SYDVKM. CDR3 length: 11 residues. Here the CDR3 reads CASRRTNEQYF. In DNA, the CDR3 is TGTGCCAGCAGACGAACGAACGAGCAGTACTTC. The full variable domain, completed using reference TRBV28 and TRBJ2-7, is DVKVTQSSRYLVKRTGEKVFLECVQDMDHENMFWYRQDPGLGLRLIYFSYDVKMKEKGDIPEGYSVSREKKERFSLILESASTNQTSMYLCASRRTNEQYFGPGTRLTVT.

This clonotype was observed a single time. The rearrangement links TRBV7-2 to TRBJ2-7, with D unclear. Trimming took 2 bases from V and 2 from J, leaving 13 bases between them. The CDR3 totals 15 residues. Germline lookup yields CDR1 SGHTA and CDR2 FQGNSA. The CDR3 DNA is TGTGCCAGCAGCTTAAGTTTGGGCCAGACCTACGAGCAGTACTTC. This gives the protein CASSLSLGQTYEQYF.

V gene TRBV28 combines with J gene TRBJ1-5; no reliable D call. Trimming took off 6 bases at V and 1 base at J, with 7 bases between the two ends. Germline loops: CDR1 MDHEN, CDR2 SYDVKM. This CDR3 is built from 13 residues. CDR3 in amino acids: CASRAPSNQPQHF. Written as DNA, the CDR3 is TGTGCCAGCAGGGCCCCGAGCAATCAGCCCCAGCATTTT.

This rearrangement joins TRBV28 to TRBJ2-2; no firm D call. Trimming cost V 1 base and J 2 bases, with 20 bases left between them. The CDR3 loop spans 19 amino acids. The germline CDR1 and CDR2 sequences are MDHEN and SYDVKM. This CDR3 reads CASSLFGRWSASNTGELFF. The CDR3 DNA is TGTGCCAGCAGTTTATTCGGCCGTTGGTCGGCTTCTAACACCGGGGAGCTGTTTTTT.

The genes are TRBV28 and TRBJ2-7; 8 bases match TRBD1. The germline CDR1 and CDR2 sequences are MDHEN and SYDVKM. This CDR3 has 17 amino acids. With 4 bases clipped from V and 1 base from J, the junction kept 12 bases outside the gene matches. The CDR3 sequence is CASSSTTQGARSYEQYF. CDR3 nucleotides: TGTGCCAGCAGTTCGACAACCCAGGGGGCTCGGTCCTACGAGCAGTACTTC.

V gene TRBV20-1 combines with J gene TRBJ1-1; 10 bases are shared with TRBD1. This CDR3 has 14 residues. Germline loops: CDR1 DFQATT, CDR2 SNEGSKA (reference sequence). The junction had 5 bases not matched to a gene; V was cut back by 0 bases and J by 7 bases. CDR3 sequence: CSARDRGQGREAFF. The CDR3, as DNA: TGCAGTGCTAGAGATAGGGGACAGGGGCGTGAAGCTTTCTTT.

V is TRBV20-1 and J is TRBJ2-5, with a tentative D call TRBD2 (6 bases). V shed 5 bases and J shed 1 base, with 11 bases lying between them. CDR1 and CDR2 from the germline V gene are DFQATT and SNEGSKA (reference sequence). This CDR3 has 13 residues. CDR3 residues: CSAWRGGQETQYF. The CDR3 DNA sequence: TGCAGTGCTTGGAGGGGCGGCCAAGAGACCCAGTACTTC.

The chain is built from TRBV27 and TRBJ2-1; TRBD2 aligns across 10 bases. The germline V gene has CDR1 MNHEY and CDR2 SMNVEV (reference sequence). The CDR3 runs 15 residues. V lost 2 bases to trimming and J lost 8 bases; unmatched junction nucleotides: 6. The DNA for the CDR3 is TGTGCCAGCAGTTTAGTAGCGGGAGGAGGGTATGAGCAGTTCTTC. Amino acid sequence: CASSLVAGGGYEQFF.

This chain connects TRBV27 to TRBJ2-3; D unclear. CDR1 and CDR2 from the germline V gene are MNHEY and SMNVEV (reference sequence). The CDR3 length is 14 residues. Trimming took 3 bases from V and 2 from J, leaving 9 bases between them. The CDR3 here is CASSLNTHTDTQYF. Here the CDR3 DNA reads TGTGCCAGCAGTTTGAACACCCACACAGATACGCAGTATTTT.

The V gene is TRBV15, the J gene TRBJ2-5; D ambiguous. CDR1 and CDR2 from the germline V gene are LNHNV and YYDKDF (reference sequence). The CDR3 runs 13 residues. With 5 bases removed from V and 2 bases from J, the gap between germline ends came to 9 bases. The CDR3, as DNA: TGTGCCACCAGCCGCAGCGTACAAGAGACCCAGTACTTC. Protein product: CATSRSVQETQYF.

This clonotype was observed a few times. The J gene is TRBJ1-2, the V gene TRBV28; D uncertain. This CDR3 is built from 16 residues. Trimming stripped 7 bases from V and 5 bases from J, with 23 bases between. CDR1 and CDR2 from the germline V gene are MDHEN and SYDVKM. CDR3 coding DNA: TGTGCCAGCACCCCTCCCCTCCGAACCCGTGAATATGGCTACACCTTC. Residues: CASTPPLRTREYGYTF.

CDR3 DNA sequence: TGCAGTGCTAGAGATCAGGACAGGCCCTACGAAAAACTGTTTTTT. This translates into CSARDQDRPYEKLFF. The genes are TRBV20-1 and TRBJ1-4; 7 nucleotides match TRBD1. Trimming cost V 0 bases and J 8 bases; bases outside gene matches: 9. CDR1 and CDR2 (germline): DFQATT, SNEGSKA (reference sequence). The CDR3 totals 15 residues.

CDR3 DNA sequence: TGTGCCAGCAGCTTCCGGAACACAGATACGCAGTATTTT. Protein: CASSFRNTDTQYF. This sequence joins TRBV5-6 and TRBJ2-3; D call uncertain. This CDR3 region has 13 residues. Germline assignment: CDR1 SGHDT and CDR2 YYEEEE. Trimming took off 2 bases at V and 2 bases at J, with 6 bases between the two ends.

This clonotype showed up just once. V gene TRBV18 combines with J gene TRBJ2-1; TRBD1 matches 7 bases. After removal of 0 bases from V and 6 bases from J, the junction contained 5 bases not matched to a gene. The CDR3 is made up of 15 amino acids. The germline gives CDR1 KGHSH, CDR2 LQKENI. Here the CDR3 DNA reads TGTGCCAGCTCACCACCGGGACAGCAATTCAATGAGCAGTTCTTC. Translated: CASSPPGQQFNEQFF.

The chain couples TRBV7-3 to TRBJ2-5; D call uncertain. Between the trimmed V and J ends, which lost 5 bases and 3 bases, there was a span of 16 bases. The CDR3 spans 15 residues. Germline CDR1 SGHTA, CDR2 FQGTGA. The CDR3 loop is CASSPNPLPKETQYF. The CDR3 DNA sequence: TGTGCCAGCAGCCCCAACCCGCTTCCGAAAGAGACCCAGTACTTC.

The chain carries TRBV10-3 and TRBJ1-1; tentatively, D is TRBD1 (5 bases). The CDR3 spans 15 residues. The germline gives CDR1 ENHRY, CDR2 SYGVKD. V lost 3 bases and J 4 bases, leaving 15 bases between the germline ends. The CDR3 reads CAISDSTGGSTEAFF. The CDR3 region has the DNA TGTGCCATCAGTGATTCCACAGGCGGGAGCACTGAAGCTTTCTTT.

This clonotype was counted only a few times. The J gene is TRBJ2-3, the V gene TRBV11-2, with 9 bases that match TRBD1. The CDR3 length is 15 residues. V dropped 2 bases and J dropped 6; count of bases not matched to a gene: 6. Germline CDR1 SGHAT, CDR2 FQNNGV. The CDR3 is CASSLRQGVWDTQYF. The CDR3 nucleotides are TGTGCCAGCAGCTTAAGACAGGGGGTTTGGGATACGCAGTATTTT. The full variable domain, with the rest looked up from reference TRBV11-2 and TRBJ2-3, is EAGVAQSPRYKIIEKRQSVAFWCNPISGHATLYWYQQILGQGPKLLIQFQNNGVVDDSQLPKDRFSAERLKGVDSTLKIQPAKLEDSAVYLCASSLRQGVWDTQYFGPGTRLTVL.

This clonotype was seen a handful of times. CDR3 protein: CASSFGGGDDEQYF. The DNA of the CDR3 is TGTGCCAGCAGTTTTGGTGGGGGTGACGACGAGCAGTACTTC. V and J are TRBV12-3 or TRBV12-4 and TRBJ2-7; either TRBD1 or TRBD2 may fit D (5 bases each). V gave up 3 bases and J gave up 5 bases, with 14 bases separating them. CDR3 length: 14 residues.

The chain has TRBV29-1 and TRBJ1-1, with 8 positions matching TRBD1. This CDR3 is 11 amino acids long. V lost 4 bases and J lost 8; bases outside the gene matches: 3. Germline assignment: CDR1 SQVTM and CDR2 ANQGSEA. The CDR3 spells CSVGRQGEAFF. Written as DNA, the CDR3 is TGCAGCGTTGGGCGACAGGGGGAAGCTTTCTTT.